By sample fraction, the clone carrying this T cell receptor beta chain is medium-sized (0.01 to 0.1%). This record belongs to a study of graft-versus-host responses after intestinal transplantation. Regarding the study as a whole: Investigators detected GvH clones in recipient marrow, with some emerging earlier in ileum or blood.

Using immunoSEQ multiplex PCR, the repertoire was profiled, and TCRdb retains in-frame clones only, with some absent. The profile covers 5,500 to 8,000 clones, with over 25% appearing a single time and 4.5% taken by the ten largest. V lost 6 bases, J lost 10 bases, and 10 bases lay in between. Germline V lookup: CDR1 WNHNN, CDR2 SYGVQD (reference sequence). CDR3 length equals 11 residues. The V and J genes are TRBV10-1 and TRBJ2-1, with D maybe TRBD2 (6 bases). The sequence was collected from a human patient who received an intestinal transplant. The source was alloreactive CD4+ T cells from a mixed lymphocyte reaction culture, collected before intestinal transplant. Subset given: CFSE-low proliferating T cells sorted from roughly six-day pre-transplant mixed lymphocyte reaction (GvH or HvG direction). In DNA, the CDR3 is TGCGCCAGCAGCAACAGCGGGGAGCAGTTCTTC. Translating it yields CASSNSGEQFF.